The 4 T cell receptor beta chains in this list originate from one sample, sequenced in a study of T cells in women clearing cervical HPV infection. Data came from immunoSEQ multiplex PCR; TCRdb stores just in-frame clones and leaves some out. The repertoire table contains tens of thousands of clones. The specimen was blood buffy coat. Receptors were obtained from a woman between 18 and 70 years old with a cervical HPV16 infection that either progressed to CIN3+ or cleared (not recorded which).

Points on this clone: The CDR3 end falls 3 residues outside the read, so it is completed with the germline J gene. V is TRBV20-1 and J is TRBJ2-7; TRBD1 aligns across 8 bases. The J segment lost 4 bases and the V segment lost 2 bases, leaving 1 base of the junction unmatched. Germline values: CDR1 DFQATT, CDR2 SNEGSKA (reference sequence). This CDR3 comprises 12 residues. CDR3 bases read: TGCAGTGCTAGACAGGGGGCATACGAG. It yields the protein CSARQGAYE. The full CDR3 sequence reads CSARQGAYEQYF.

In regard to this clone: With the read ending 3 residues before the CDR3 end, the germline J gene is used to fill in that end. The rearrangement joins TRBV14 to TRBJ1-4; possibly TRBD1 for D (6 bases). The length of the CDR3 is 14 residues. Germline CDR1 and CDR2: SGHDN and FVKESK. Trimming took 6 bases from V and 8 from J, leaving 16 bases between them. The CDR3 loop reads CASSQQGGGEKLFF. The DNA read from the CDR3 is TGTGCCAGCAGTCAACAGGGTGGAGGAGAAAAA.

Points on this clone: Read data end 3 residues before the CDR3 end; the end is taken from the germline J gene. The V gene is TRBV5-1, the J gene TRBJ1-3, with D perhaps matching TRBD1 (5 bases). Germline loops: CDR1 SGHRS, CDR2 YFSETQ. Trimming removed 4 bases at V and 0 bases at J, with 11 bases between. The CDR3 runs to 15 residues. The CDR3 DNA, read in part, is TGCGCCAGCAGCGGGGCCCAGGGCTCTGGAAACACC. Its protein is CASSGAQGSGNT. The CDR3, in full, reads CASSGAQGSGNTIYF. The full variable domain, with the rest looked up from reference TRBV5-1 and TRBJ1-3, is KAGVTQTPRYLIKTRGQQVTLSCSPISGHRSVSWYQQTPGQGLQFLFEYFSETQRNKGNFPGRFSGRQFSNSRSEMNVSTLELGDSALYLCASSGAQGSGNTIYFGEGSWLTVV.

About this clone: The read ends 3 residues before the CDR3 terminus; that terminus is restored from the germline J gene. This chain uses TRBV10-3 with TRBJ2-4; the match to TRBD1 covers 7 bases. From germline, CDR1 is ENHRY and CDR2 SYGVKD. The J segment lost 4 bases and the V segment lost 2 bases, leaving 8 bases of the junction unmatched. The CDR3 is made up of 16 amino acids. CDR3 bases read: TGTGCCATCAGTGAGGATAGGGACAGAATAAAAAACATT. Amino acids: CAISEDRDRIKNI. The entire CDR3 sequence reads CAISEDRDRIKNIQYF.